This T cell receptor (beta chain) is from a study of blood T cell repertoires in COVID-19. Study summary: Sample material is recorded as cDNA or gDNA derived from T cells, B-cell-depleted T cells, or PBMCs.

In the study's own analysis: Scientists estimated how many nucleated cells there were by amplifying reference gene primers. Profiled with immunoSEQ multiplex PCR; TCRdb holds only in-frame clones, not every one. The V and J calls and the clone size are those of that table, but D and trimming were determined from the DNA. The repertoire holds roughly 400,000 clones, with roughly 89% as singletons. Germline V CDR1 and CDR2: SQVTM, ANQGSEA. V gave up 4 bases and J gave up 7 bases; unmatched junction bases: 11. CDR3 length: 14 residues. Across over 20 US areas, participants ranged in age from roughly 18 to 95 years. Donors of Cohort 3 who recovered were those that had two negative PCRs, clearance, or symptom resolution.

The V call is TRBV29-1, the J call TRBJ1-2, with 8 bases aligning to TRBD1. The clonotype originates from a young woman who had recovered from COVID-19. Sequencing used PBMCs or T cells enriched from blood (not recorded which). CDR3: CSVGRQGLLGGYTF. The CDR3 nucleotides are TGCAGCGTTGGAAGACAGGGGTTGTTGGGTGGCTACACCTTC.